Below, 4 T cell receptor beta chains from the same sample are listed, as sequenced in a study of identical twins' blood T cells. One entry per CDR3 protein, called by TCRdb with MiXCR from the 5' RACE reads. Of 400,000 or so distinct CDR3 sequences listed, over 25% are singletons. Sequenced material: PBMCs. The receptors derive from a woman aged 18-49 years in good health.

This clonotype showed up many times. The rearrangement links TRBV11-2 to TRBJ1-1, with D hard to call. CDR3 length: 12 amino acids. Germline values: CDR1 SGHAT, CDR2 FQNNGV. V shed 6 bases and J shed 0 bases, with 5 bases lying between them. The CDR3 nucleotides are TGTGCCAGCAGACTAATGAACACTGAAGCTTTCTTT. Amino acid sequence: CASRLMNTEAFF. Drawing the rest from reference TRBV11-2 and TRBJ1-1, the complete variable domain is EAGVAQSPRYKIIEKRQSVAFWCNPISGHATLYWYQQILGQGPKLLIQFQNNGVVDDSQLPKDRFSAERLKGVDSTLKIQPAKLEDSAVYLCASRLMNTEAFFGQGTRLTVV.

The chain has TRBV20-1 and TRBJ1-3; D is unclear. Trimming cost V 3 bases and J 0 bases, with 9 bases left between them. Looked up from germline, CDR1 is DFQATT and CDR2 is SNEGSKA (reference sequence). This CDR3 has 14 amino acids. The chain's CDR3 is CSASRRASGNTIYF. The CDR3 DNA is TGCAGTGCTAGCCGACGGGCCTCTGGAAACACCATATATTTT.

This clonotype was counted between two and nine times. This sequence joins TRBV11-2 and TRBJ2-7; no clear D. The ends were cut back, 2 bases at V and 0 bases at J, with 5 bases in the middle. The CDR3 is 13 residues long. CDR1 is SGHAT and CDR2 is FQNNGV in the germline V gene. The CDR3 loop reads CASSLSFSYEQYF. The CDR3 DNA reads TGTGCCAGCAGCTTATCATTCTCCTACGAGCAGTACTTC.

This clonotype was observed at least ten times. This chain connects TRBV29-1 to TRBJ2-3, with 9 nucleotides matching TRBD1. The length of the CDR3 is 14 residues. From germline, CDR1 is SQVTM and CDR2 ANQGSEA. V was clipped by 1 base and J by 3 bases; unmatched bases: 2. CDR3 DNA: TGCAGCGTTGAAGGACAGGGGGTTACAGATACGCAGTATTTT. Its protein product is CSVEGQGVTDTQYF.